This T cell receptor (beta chain) was sequenced in a study of T cell repertoires in cytomegalovirus infection. Study-level background: HLA-B-restricted CMV epitopes that are well studied, plus recently identified HLA-C-restricted ones, were used by the study. CMV infection plus the matching HLA type was flagged by public TCR beta signatures. Study findings and constraints: Cumulative public TCR beta family frequency identified CMV carriers with the relevant HLA. Ex vivo, HLA-C-restricted CMV-specific TCR beta clonotypes prevailed over the rest of the response.

The V end was cut by 4 bases, the J end by 2 bases, with 8 bases between. Looked up from germline, CDR1 is SEHNR and CDR2 is FQNEAQ (reference sequence). The CDR3 runs to 13 residues. There are a few counts of this clonotype. Its specificity is unknown. Via MiXCR, TCRdb re-called the reads, giving one row per CDR3 protein. Seen here are about 130,000 distinct CDR3 sequences, about 31% observed once, and the top ten hold approximately 50%. The sequenced sample was CD8+ T cells from cultured PBMCs, obtained from culture after CMV antigen stimulation. The chain employs TRBV7-9 and TRBJ1-2; D remains ambiguous. This sequence originates from a human donor in good health (CMV status not recorded). Some clones in this sample may be carry-over from other donors' samples. The CDR3 is CASSSSGNYGYTF. CDR3 sequence (DNA): TGTGCCAGCAGCTCATCGGGGAACTATGGCTACACCTTC.